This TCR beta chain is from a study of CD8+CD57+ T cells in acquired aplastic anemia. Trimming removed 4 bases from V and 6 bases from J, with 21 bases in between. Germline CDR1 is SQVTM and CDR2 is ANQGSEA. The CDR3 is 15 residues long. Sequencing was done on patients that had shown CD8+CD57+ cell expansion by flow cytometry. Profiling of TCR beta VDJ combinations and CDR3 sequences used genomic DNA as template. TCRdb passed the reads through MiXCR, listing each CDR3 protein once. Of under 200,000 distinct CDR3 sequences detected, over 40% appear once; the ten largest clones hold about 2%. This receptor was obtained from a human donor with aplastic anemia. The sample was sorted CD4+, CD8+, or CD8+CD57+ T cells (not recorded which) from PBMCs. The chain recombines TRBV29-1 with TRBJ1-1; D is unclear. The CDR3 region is CSVVYLGDPVPEAFF. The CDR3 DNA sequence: TGCAGCGTTGTTTATCTTGGAGACCCGGTACCTGAAGCTTTCTTT.